One and the same sample provided the 7 T cell receptor beta chains below, sequenced in a study of T-cell reconstitution after alpha-beta-depleted transplantation in children. Unique molecular identifiers were used to barcode this TCRbeta library. TCRdb reprocessed the PCR reads with MiXCR, giving one entry per CDR3 protein. The sample lists more than 550,000 distinct CDR3 sequences, roughly a tenth occurring once. The sample consisted of PBMCs from the stem cell graft donor, taken from the stem cell graft. These receptors all come from a human donor who donated a stem cell graft to a child with acute myeloid leukemia.

The chain joins TRBV29-1 to TRBJ2-7, with 13 bases identical to TRBD2. The CDR3 is made up of 12 amino acids. Trimming at V came to 7 bases and at J to 7 bases, leaving 4 bases not matched to a gene. Germline V CDR1 and CDR2: SQVTM, ANQGSEA. The CDR3 bases are TGCAGCGCCGGACTAGCGGGAGATGAGCAGTACTTC. Amino acid sequence: CSAGLAGDEQYF.

This clonotype was seen a handful of times. The rearrangement links TRBV28 to TRBJ1-5; D not resolved. V shed 4 bases and J shed 0 bases, with 19 bases lying between them. Germline CDR1 MDHEN, CDR2 SYDVKM. The CDR3 sequence is 18 residues long. CDR3 in DNA: TGTGCCAGCAGTTCCGCTTGGGGTGGGCTTTATAGCAATCAGCCCCAGCATTTT. Protein: CASSSAWGGLYSNQPQHF.

This clonotype was found a few times. This chain joins TRBV7-9 and TRBJ2-1, with TRBD1 matching 10 bases. Germline CDR1 is SEHNR and CDR2 is FQNEAQ (reference sequence). The CDR3 consists of 15 residues. Trimming removed 0 bases from V and 6 bases from J; junction bases left unmatched: 2. CDR3 DNA sequence: TGTGCCAGCAGCTTAGCAGGGACAGGGGCCAATGAGCAGTTCTTC. Residues: CASSLAGTGANEQFF.

This clonotype has at least ten counts. The genes are TRBV7-2 and TRBJ2-1; TRBD1 agrees at 8 bases. V shed 5 bases and J 9 bases; nucleotides not matched to a gene: 9. Germline V gene sequence: CDR1 SGHTA, CDR2 FQGNSA. The CDR3 runs 14 residues. The CDR3 DNA sequence: TGTGCCAGCAGCATCCCGACAGGGGCGGGTGAGCAGTTCTTC. Encoded protein: CASSIPTGAGEQFF. The variable domain in full, completed from reference TRBV7-2 and TRBJ2-1, reads GAGVSQSPSNKVTEKGKDVELRCDPISGHTALYWYRQSLGQGLEFLIYFQGNSAPDKSGLPSDRFSAERTGGSVSTLTIQRTQQEDSAVYLCASSIPTGAGEQFFGPGTRLTVL.

This clonotype was counted ten times or more. This sequence joins TRBV29-1 and TRBJ2-1; TRBD1 agrees at 11 bases. Per the germline V gene, CDR1 is SQVTM and CDR2 is ANQGSEA. This CDR3 is 13 amino acids long. With V trimmed by 1 base and J by 9 bases, 2 bases remained unmatched. The CDR3 region has the DNA TGCAGCGTTGAAGGGACAGGGGGCCGTGAGCAGTTCTTC. Its protein product is CSVEGTGGREQFF.

This clonotype was found many times. The chain uses TRBV28 and TRBJ2-1; TRBD2 aligns across 7 bases. In germline, CDR1 is MDHEN, CDR2 SYDVKM. The CDR3 totals 13 residues. With V trimmed by 9 bases and J by 7 bases, 9 bases remained unmatched. This CDR3 is CASLDGGGNEQFF. The CDR3 DNA sequence: TGTGCCAGTTTGGACGGGGGAGGGAATGAGCAGTTCTTC.

This clonotype was seen at least ten times. The V and J genes are TRBV5-1 and TRBJ2-1, with TRBD1 as a possible D gene (6 bases). Trimming took off 2 bases at V and 5 bases at J, with 11 bases between the two ends. From germline, CDR1 is SGHRS and CDR2 YFSETQ. This CDR3 is 14 amino acids long. CDR3 sequence reads: CASSLGGADNEQFF. CDR3 DNA sequence: TGCGCCAGCAGCTTAGGGGGAGCGGACAATGAGCAGTTCTTC.